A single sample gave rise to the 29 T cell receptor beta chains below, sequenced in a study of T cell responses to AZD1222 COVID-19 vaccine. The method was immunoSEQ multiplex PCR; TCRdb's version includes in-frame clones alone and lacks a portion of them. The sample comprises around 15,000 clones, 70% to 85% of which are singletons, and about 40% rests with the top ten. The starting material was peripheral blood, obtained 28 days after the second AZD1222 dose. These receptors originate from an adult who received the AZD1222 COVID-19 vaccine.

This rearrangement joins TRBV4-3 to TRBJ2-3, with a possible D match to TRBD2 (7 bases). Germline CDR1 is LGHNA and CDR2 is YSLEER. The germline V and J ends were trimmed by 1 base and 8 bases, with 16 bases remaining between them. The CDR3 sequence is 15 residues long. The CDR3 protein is CASSQGPRGQGTQYF. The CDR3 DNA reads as TGCGCCAGCAGCCAAGGACCGCGGGGGCAAGGTACGCAGTATTTT.

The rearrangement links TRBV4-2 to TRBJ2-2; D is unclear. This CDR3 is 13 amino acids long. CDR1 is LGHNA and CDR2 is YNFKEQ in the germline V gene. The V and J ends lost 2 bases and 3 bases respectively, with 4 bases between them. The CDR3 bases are TGTGCCAGCAGCCAACCGCACACCGGGGAGCTGTTTTTT. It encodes CASSQPHTGELFF.

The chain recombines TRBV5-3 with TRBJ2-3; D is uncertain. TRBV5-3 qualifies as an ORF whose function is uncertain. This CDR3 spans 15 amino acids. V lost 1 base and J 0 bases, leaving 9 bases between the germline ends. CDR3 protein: CARSLQTESTDTQYF. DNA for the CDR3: TGTGCCAGAAGCTTGCAAACAGAGAGCACAGATACGCAGTATTTT.

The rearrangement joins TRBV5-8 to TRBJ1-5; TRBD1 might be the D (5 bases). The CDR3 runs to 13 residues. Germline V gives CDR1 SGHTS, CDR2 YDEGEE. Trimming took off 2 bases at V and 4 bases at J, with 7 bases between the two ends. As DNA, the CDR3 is TGTGCCAGCAGCTTTTCAGGGAATCAGCCCCAGCATTTT. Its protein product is CASSFSGNQPQHF. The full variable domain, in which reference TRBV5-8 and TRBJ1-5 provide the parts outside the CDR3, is EAGVTQSPTHLIKTRGQQATLRCSPISGHTSVYWYQQALGLGLQFLLWYDEGEERNRGNFPPRFSGRQFPNYSSELNVNALELEDSALYLCASSFSGNQPQHFGDGTRLSIL.

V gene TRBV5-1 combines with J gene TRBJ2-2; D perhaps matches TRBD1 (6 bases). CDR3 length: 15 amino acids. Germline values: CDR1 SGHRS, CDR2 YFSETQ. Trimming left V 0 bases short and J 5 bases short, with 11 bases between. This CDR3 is CASSLEGQSTGELFF. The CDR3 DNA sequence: TGCGCCAGCAGCTTGGAAGGACAGAGTACCGGGGAGCTGTTTTTT.

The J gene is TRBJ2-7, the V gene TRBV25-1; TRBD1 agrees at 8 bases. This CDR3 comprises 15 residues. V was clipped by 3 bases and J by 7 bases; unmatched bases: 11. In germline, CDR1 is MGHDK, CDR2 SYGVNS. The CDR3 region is CASSEGDRIAWEQYF. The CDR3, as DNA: TGTGCCAGCAGTGAGGGGGACAGGATTGCGTGGGAGCAGTACTTC.

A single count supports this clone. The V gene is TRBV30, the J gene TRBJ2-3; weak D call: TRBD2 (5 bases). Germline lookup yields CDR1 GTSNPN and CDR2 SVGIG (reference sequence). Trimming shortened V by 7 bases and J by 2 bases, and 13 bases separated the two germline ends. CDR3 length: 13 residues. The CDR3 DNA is TGTGCCTCTTACCGGGGTTACACAGATACGCAGTATTTT. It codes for CASYRGYTDTQYF.

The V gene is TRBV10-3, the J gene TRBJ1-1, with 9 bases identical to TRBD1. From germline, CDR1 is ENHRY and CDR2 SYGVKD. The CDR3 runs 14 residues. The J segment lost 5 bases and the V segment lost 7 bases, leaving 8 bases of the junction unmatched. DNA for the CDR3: TGTGCCATCAACGCGGACAGGGGAGGGACTGAAGCTTTCTTT. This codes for CAINADRGGTEAFF.

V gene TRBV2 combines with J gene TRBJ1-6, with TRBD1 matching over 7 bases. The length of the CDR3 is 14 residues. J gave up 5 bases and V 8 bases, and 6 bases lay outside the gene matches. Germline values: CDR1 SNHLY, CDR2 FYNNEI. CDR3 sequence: CASARGQDNSPLHF. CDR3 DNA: TGTGCCAGCGCGCGAGGACAGGATAATTCACCCCTCCACTTT.

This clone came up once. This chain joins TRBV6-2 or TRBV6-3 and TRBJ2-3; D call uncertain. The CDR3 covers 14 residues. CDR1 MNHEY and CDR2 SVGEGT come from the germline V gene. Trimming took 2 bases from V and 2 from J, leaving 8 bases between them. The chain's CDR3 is CASSYVGFTDTQYF. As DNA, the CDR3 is TGTGCCAGCAGTTACGTTGGGTTCACAGATACGCAGTATTTT.

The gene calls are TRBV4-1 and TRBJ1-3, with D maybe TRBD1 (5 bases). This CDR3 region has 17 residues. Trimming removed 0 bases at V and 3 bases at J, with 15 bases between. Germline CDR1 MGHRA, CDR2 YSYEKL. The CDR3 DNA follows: TGCGCCAGCAGCCAAGATTCACGGGGGACGGTTGGAAACACCATATATTTT. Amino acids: CASSQDSRGTVGNTIYF.

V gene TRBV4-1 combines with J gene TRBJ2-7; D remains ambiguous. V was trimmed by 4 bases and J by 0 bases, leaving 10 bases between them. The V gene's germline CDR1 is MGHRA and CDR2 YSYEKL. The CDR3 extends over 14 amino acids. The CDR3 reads CASSPIFGSYEQYF. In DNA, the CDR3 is TGCGCCAGCAGCCCCATATTTGGCTCCTACGAGCAGTACTTC.

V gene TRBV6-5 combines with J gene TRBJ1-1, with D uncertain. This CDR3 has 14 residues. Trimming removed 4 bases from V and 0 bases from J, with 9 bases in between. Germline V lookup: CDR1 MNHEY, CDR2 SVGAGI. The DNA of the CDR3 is TGTGCCAGCAGTTCGACGGCCCTGAACACTGAAGCTTTCTTT. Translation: CASSSTALNTEAFF.

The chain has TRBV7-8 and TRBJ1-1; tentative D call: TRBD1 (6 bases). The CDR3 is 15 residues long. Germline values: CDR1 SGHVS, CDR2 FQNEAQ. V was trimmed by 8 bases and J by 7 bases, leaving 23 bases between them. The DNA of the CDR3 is TGTGCCAGCTCCCAACAGGGCCTGGGTGTTGGTGAAGCTTTCTTT. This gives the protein CASSQQGLGVGEAFF.

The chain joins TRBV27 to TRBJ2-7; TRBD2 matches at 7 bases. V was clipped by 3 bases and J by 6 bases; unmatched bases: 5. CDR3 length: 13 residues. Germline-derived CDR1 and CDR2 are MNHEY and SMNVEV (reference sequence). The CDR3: CASSLREGSEQYF. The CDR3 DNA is TGTGCCAGCAGTTTGAGGGAGGGGAGCGAGCAGTACTTC.

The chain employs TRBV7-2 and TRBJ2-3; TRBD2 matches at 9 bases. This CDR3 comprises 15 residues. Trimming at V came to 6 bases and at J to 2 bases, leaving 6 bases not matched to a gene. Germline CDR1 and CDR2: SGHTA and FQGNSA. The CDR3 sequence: CASRRASGVTDTQYF. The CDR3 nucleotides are TGTGCCAGCAGACGTGCTAGCGGGGTCACAGATACGCAGTATTTT.

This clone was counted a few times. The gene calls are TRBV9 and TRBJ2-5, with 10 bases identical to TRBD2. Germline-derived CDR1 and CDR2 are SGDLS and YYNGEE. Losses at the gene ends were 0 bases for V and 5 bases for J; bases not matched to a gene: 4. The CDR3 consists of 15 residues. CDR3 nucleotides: TGTGCCAGCAGCGTAGCTAGCGGGGGTTGGGAGACCCAGTACTTC. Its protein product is CASSVASGGWETQYF.

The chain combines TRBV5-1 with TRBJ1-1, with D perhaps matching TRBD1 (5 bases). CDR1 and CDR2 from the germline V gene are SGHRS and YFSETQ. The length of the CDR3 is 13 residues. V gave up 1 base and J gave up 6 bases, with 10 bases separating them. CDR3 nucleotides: TGCGCCAGCAGCTTGACCGGGACGGCTGAAGCTTTCTTT. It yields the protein CASSLTGTAEAFF.

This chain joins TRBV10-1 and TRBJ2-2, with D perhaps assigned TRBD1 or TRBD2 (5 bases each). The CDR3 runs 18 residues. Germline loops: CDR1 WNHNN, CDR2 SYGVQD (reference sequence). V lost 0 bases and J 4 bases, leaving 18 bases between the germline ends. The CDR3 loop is CASSESTGVKGSTGELFF. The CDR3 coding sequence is TGCGCCAGCAGTGAGTCGACCGGAGTCAAGGGGAGCACCGGGGAGCTGTTTTTT.

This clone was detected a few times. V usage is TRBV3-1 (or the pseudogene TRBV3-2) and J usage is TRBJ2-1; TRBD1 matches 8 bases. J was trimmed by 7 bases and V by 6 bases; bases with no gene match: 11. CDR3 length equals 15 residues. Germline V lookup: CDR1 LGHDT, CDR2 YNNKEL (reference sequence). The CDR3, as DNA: TGTGCCAGCAGACTCGGACAGGGAGTAAGTAATGAGCAGTTCTTC. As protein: CASRLGQGVSNEQFF.

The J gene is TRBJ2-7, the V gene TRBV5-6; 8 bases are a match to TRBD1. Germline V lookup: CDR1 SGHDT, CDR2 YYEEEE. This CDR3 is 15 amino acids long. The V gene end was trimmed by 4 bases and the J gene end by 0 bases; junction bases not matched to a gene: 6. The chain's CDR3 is CASSGLQGASYEQYF. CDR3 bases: TGTGCCAGCAGCGGTCTCCAGGGGGCCTCCTACGAGCAGTACTTC.

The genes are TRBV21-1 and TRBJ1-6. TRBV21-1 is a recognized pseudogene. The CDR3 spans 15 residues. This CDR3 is CASSNARGRHSPLHF. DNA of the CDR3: TGTGCCAGCAGCAACGCCCGCGGGAGGCATTCACCCCTCCACTTT.

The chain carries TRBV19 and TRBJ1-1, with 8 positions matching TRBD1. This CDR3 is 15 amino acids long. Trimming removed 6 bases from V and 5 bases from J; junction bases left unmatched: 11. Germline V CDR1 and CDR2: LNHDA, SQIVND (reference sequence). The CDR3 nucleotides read TGTGCCAGTAGGGGGCCAGGGGGCGCATGGACTGAAGCTTTCTTT. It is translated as CASRGPGGAWTEAFF.

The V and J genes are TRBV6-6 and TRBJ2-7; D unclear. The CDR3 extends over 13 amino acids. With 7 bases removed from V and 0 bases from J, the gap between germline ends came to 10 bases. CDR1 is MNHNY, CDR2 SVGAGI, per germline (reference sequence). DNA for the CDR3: TGTGCCAGCACTGTGATTTCCTCCTACGAGCAGTACTTC. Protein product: CASTVISSYEQYF.

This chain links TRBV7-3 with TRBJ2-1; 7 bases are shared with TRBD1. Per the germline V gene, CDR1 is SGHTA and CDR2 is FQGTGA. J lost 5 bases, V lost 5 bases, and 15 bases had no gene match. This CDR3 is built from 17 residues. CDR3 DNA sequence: TGTGCCAGCAGCCCCCGACAGGGTGCCTGGGTAGACAATGAGCAGTTCTTC. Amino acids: CASSPRQGAWVDNEQFF.

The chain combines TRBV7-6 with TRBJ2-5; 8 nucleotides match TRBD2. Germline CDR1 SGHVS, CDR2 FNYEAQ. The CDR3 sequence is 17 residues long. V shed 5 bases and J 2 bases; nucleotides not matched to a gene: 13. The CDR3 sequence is CASSTARGARRQETQYF. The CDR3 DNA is TGTGCCAGCAGCACGGCGCGGGGGGCCCGGAGGCAAGAGACCCAGTACTTC.

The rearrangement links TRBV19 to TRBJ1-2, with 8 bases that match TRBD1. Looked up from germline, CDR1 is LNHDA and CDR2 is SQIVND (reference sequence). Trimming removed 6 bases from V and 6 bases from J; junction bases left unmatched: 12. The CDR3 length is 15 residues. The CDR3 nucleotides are TGTGCCAGTAGGGCTTGGACAGGGTCGGTGGATGGCTACACCTTC. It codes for CASRAWTGSVDGYTF.

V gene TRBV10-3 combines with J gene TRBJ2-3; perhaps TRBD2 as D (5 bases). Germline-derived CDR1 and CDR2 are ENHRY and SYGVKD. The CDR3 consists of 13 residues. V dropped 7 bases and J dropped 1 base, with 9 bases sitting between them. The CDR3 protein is CAIKDGGTDTQYF. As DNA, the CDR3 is TGTGCCATCAAGGACGGGGGCACAGATACGCAGTATTTT.

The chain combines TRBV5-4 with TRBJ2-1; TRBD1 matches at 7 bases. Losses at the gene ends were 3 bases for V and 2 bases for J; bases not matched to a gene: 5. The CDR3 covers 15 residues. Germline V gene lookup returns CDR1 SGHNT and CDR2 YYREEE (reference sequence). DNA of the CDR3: TGTGCCAGCAGCTGGGGACAGAAGACCTACAATGAGCAGTTCTTC. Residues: CASSWGQKTYNEQFF. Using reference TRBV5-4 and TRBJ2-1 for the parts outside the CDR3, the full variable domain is ETGVTQSPTHLIKTRGQQVTLRCSSQSGHNTVSWYQQALGQGPQFIFQYYREEENGRGNFPPRFSGLQFPNYSSELNVNALELDDSALYLCASSWGQKTYNEQFFGPGTRLTVL.